What follows are 27 T cell receptor beta chains derived from one specimen sequenced in a study of CD8+ T cells in alopecia areata. RNA extraction was followed by reverse transcription into cDNA, which acted as the sequencing template. Generated by immunoSEQ multiplex PCR, the TCRdb table keeps only in-frame clones and is missing some. The sample contains some 180,000 clones, 50% to 65% of which appear only once. The treatment is: oral pan-JAK inhibitor, 5-10 mg twice daily. The sample in question was CD8+ T cells sorted from blood, obtained at week 24, from a patient treated with tofacitinib. These receptors originate from a human donor with alopecia areata.

This clone was seen more than once but under ten times. The chain employs TRBV29-1 and TRBJ2-7; unclear D gene. The V gene lost 2 bases and the J gene lost 0 bases, with 8 bases spanning the gap. Germline V gene sequence: CDR1 SQVTM, CDR2 ANQGSEA. This CDR3 has 13 amino acids. The CDR3 is CSVELLSSYEQYF. CDR3 nucleotides: TGCAGCGTTGAACTTCTGAGCTCCTACGAGCAGTACTTC.

This clone showed up just a few times. V is TRBV30 and J is TRBJ2-3; no clear D. Trimming pared 0 bases from V and 3 bases from J, leaving 10 bases between. CDR3 length equals 14 residues. Germline assignment: CDR1 GTSNPN and CDR2 SVGIG (reference sequence). CDR3 protein: CAWSVSFGTDTQYF. The CDR3 DNA reads TGTGCCTGGAGTGTCAGTTTTGGGACAGATACGCAGTATTTT.

The chain recombines TRBV27 with TRBJ1-5; D is uncertain. The V end lost 5 bases, the J end lost 0 bases, and 5 bases lay between the germline ends. Germline V gives CDR1 MNHEY, CDR2 SMNVEV (reference sequence). The CDR3 is made up of 13 amino acids. Written as DNA, the CDR3 is TGTGCCAGCAGTGCGGATAGCAATCAGCCCCAGCATTTT. Protein: CASSADSNQPQHF.

A few counts support this clone. This chain joins TRBV29-1 and TRBJ2-1; the D gene is possibly TRBD1 (6 bases). Trimming removed 2 bases at V and 6 bases at J, with 11 bases between. This CDR3 region has 13 residues. Germline values: CDR1 SQVTM, CDR2 ANQGSEA. CDR3 protein: CSVETTGSNEQFF. The CDR3 nucleotides read TGCAGCGTTGAAACTACAGGGAGCAATGAGCAGTTCTTC.

V usage is TRBV13 and J usage is TRBJ1-4; D not resolved. Germline CDR1 reads PRHDT; CDR2 reads FYEKMQ (reference sequence). Trimming took 5 bases from V and 8 from J, leaving 15 bases between them. The CDR3 is 14 amino acids. The CDR3 DNA reads TGTGCCAGCAGCCACGGGATAGTAGGCGAAAAACTGTTTTTT. Amino acids: CASSHGIVGEKLFF.

The chain combines TRBV7-9 with TRBJ1-6, with D unclear. V gave up 4 bases and J gave up 9 bases, with 7 bases separating them. This CDR3 is built from 12 residues. CDR1 and CDR2 from the germline V gene are SEHNR and FQNEAQ (reference sequence). The CDR3 nucleotides read TGTGCCAGCAGCTCAGATATTTCACCCCTCCACTTT. Amino acid sequence: CASSSDISPLHF. Looking up the rest from reference TRBV7-9 and TRBJ1-6 gives the full variable domain: DTGVSQNPRHKITKRGQNVTFRCDPISEHNRLYWYRQTLGQGPEFLTYFQNEAQLEKSRLLSDRFSAERPKGSFSTLEIQRTEQGDSAMYLCASSSDISPLHFGNGTRLTVT.

The chain recombines TRBV4-3 with TRBJ2-7; perhaps D is TRBD1 or TRBD2 (5 bases each). This CDR3 comprises 14 residues. V shed 4 bases and J shed 4 bases, with 14 bases lying between them. The germline gives CDR1 LGHNA, CDR2 YSLEER. The chain's CDR3 is CASSLHTEGYEQYF. The DNA for the CDR3 is TGCGCCAGCAGCCTACACACAGAGGGGTACGAGCAGTACTTC.

V is TRBV28 and J is TRBJ2-5, with TRBD2 matching 13 bases. J lost 0 bases, V lost 3 bases, and 1 base had no gene match. The CDR3 sequence is 16 residues long. CDR1 and CDR2 (germline): MDHEN, SYDVKM. The DNA for the CDR3 is TGTGCCAGCAGTTTCGGGACTAGCGGGGACCAAGAGACCCAGTACTTC. This gives the protein CASSFGTSGDQETQYF.

J is TRBJ2-2 and V is TRBV15; no firm D call. Deletions cut 7 bases from V and 0 bases from J, with 3 bases between. Per germline, CDR1 LNHNV and CDR2 YYDKDF (reference sequence). The CDR3 is 12 residues long. The CDR3 coding sequence is TGTGCCACCAATGCGAACACCGGGGAGCTGTTTTTT. This gives the protein CATNANTGELFF.

The table lists this clone with a few counts. The chain has TRBV27 and TRBJ2-5; perhaps TRBD1 as D (6 bases). The germline V and J ends were trimmed by 2 bases and 4 bases, with 11 bases remaining between them. The germline gives CDR1 MNHEY, CDR2 SMNVEV (reference sequence). This CDR3 comprises 14 residues. The CDR3 is CASSLGDTRETQYF. The CDR3 region has the DNA TGTGCCAGCAGTTTAGGGGACACGAGAGAGACCCAGTACTTC.

This clone was recorded only once. The chain carries TRBV30 and TRBJ2-7, with D possibly being TRBD2 (5 bases). CDR3 length: 14 residues. Trimming shortened V by 0 bases and J by 4 bases, and 13 bases separated the two germline ends. Looked up from germline, CDR1 is GTSNPN and CDR2 is SVGIG (reference sequence). CDR3 DNA sequence: TGTGCCTGGAGTGTAGACCGTCGGGGATACGAGCAGTACTTC. Translation gives CAWSVDRRGYEQYF.

This clone was counted a few times. This chain connects TRBV13 to TRBJ2-7, with a weak D call TRBD1 (6 bases). The germline V gene has CDR1 PRHDT and CDR2 FYEKMQ (reference sequence). The germline V and J ends were trimmed by 1 base and 0 bases, with 16 bases remaining between them. The CDR3 runs to 17 residues. CDR3: CASSLVSQGLHSYEQYF. CDR3 nucleotides: TGTGCCAGCAGCTTAGTTTCCCAGGGGTTACACTCCTACGAGCAGTACTTC.

In this sample, this clone turned up a few times. This rearrangement joins TRBV7-8 to TRBJ2-7; maybe TRBD1 (5 bases). The CDR3 spans 15 residues. The germline V gene encodes CDR1 SGHVS and CDR2 FQNEAQ. Trimming cost V 1 base and J 2 bases, with 12 bases left between them. The CDR3 DNA reads as TGTGCCAGCAGCTTAGATAGGGGTTTCGCCTACGAGCAGTACTTC. It yields the protein CASSLDRGFAYEQYF.

This chain connects TRBV13 to TRBJ1-2, with a possible D match to TRBD1 (6 bases). The length of the CDR3 is 15 residues. V was cut by 2 bases and J by 8 bases, with 18 bases left in between. The germline V gene encodes CDR1 PRHDT and CDR2 FYEKMQ (reference sequence). The CDR3 DNA follows: TGTGCCAGCAGCTTAAGGATGGCGGGGGCGCAAGGCTACACCTTC. Translation: CASSLRMAGAQGYTF.

Details on this clone: Other DNA sequences of this sample code for an identical CDR3. The CDR3 sequence: CASSVGDNEQFF. In nucleotides, the CDR3 is TGTGCCAGCAGCGTAGGAGACAATGAGCAGTTCTTC. The V call is TRBV9, the J call TRBJ2-1; D is uncertain. CDR1 is SGDLS, CDR2 YYNGEE, per germline. Deletions cut 0 bases from V and 5 bases from J, with 3 bases between. The CDR3 is 12 amino acids.

CDR3 sequence: CASSLPDLSGYTEAFF. Here the CDR3 DNA reads TGTGCCAGCAGCTTACCCGATTTATCAGGGTACACTGAAGCTTTCTTT. The chain combines TRBV11-2 with TRBJ1-1; D is perhaps TRBD1 (5 bases). The germline V gene encodes CDR1 SGHAT and CDR2 FQNNGV. This CDR3 region has 16 residues. Trimming stripped 2 bases from V and 3 bases from J, with 16 bases between.

The CDR3: CASRLTGNERQPQHF. The CDR3 DNA sequence: TGTGCCAGCAGGCTGACAGGGAATGAGCGTCAGCCCCAGCATTTT. The V and J genes are TRBV2 and TRBJ1-5, with TRBD1 matching 7 bases. Looked up from germline, CDR1 is SNHLY and CDR2 is FYNNEI. V lost 6 bases, J lost 6 bases, and 11 bases stayed unmatched. This CDR3 has 15 amino acids.

The chain couples TRBV2 to TRBJ2-1; D remains unclear. This CDR3 is built from 15 residues. The V gene's germline CDR1 is SNHLY and CDR2 FYNNEI. V dropped 7 bases and J dropped 6 bases, with 19 bases sitting between them. CDR3 amino acids: CASTQSTGSANEQFF. The CDR3 DNA reads as TGTGCCAGCACTCAATCGACCGGGTCCGCCAATGAGCAGTTCTTC.

This clone came up once. The genes are TRBV7-9 and TRBJ1-2, with unresolved D. V was trimmed by 1 base and J by 1 base, leaving 4 bases between them. The CDR3 consists of 13 residues. CDR1 and CDR2 from the germline V gene are SEHNR and FQNEAQ (reference sequence). In DNA, the CDR3 is TGTGCCAGCAGCTTAGGGGTTAACTATGGCTACACCTTC. It encodes CASSLGVNYGYTF. Full variable domain (rest looked up from reference TRBV7-9 and TRBJ1-2): DTGVSQNPRHKITKRGQNVTFRCDPISEHNRLYWYRQTLGQGPEFLTYFQNEAQLEKSRLLSDRFSAERPKGSFSTLEIQRTEQGDSAMYLCASSLGVNYGYTFGSGTRLTVV.

The chain links TRBV29-1 to TRBJ1-1; D is perhaps TRBD1 (6 bases). Deletions cut 7 bases from V and 1 base from J, with 10 bases between. CDR1 is SQVTM, CDR2 ANQGSEA, per germline. The CDR3 is made up of 12 amino acids. CDR3 sequence: CSGGRGNTEAFF. The CDR3 nucleotides are TGCAGCGGCGGCAGGGGGAACACTGAAGCTTTCTTT. The variable domain in full, with the rest retrieved from reference TRBV29-1 and TRBJ1-1, is SAVISQKPSRDICQRGTSLTIQCQVDSQVTMMFWYRQQPGQSLTLIATANQGSEATYESGFVIDKFPISRPNLTFSTLTVSNMSPEDSSIYLCSGGRGNTEAFFGQGTRLTVV.

Notes on this clone: Other DNA sequences in this sample translate to the same CDR3. The chain couples TRBV7-2 to TRBJ2-2; D is uncertain. The CDR3 is 11 amino acids. CDR1 and CDR2 from the germline V gene are SGHTA and FQGNSA. The V end lost 6 bases, the J end lost 3 bases, and 2 bases lay between the germline ends. The CDR3 region is CASSYTGELFF. CDR3 DNA sequence: TGTGCCAGCAGTTACACCGGGGAGCTGTTTTTT.

This clone was detected only a few times. V and J are TRBV27 and TRBJ2-5, with 15 bases aligning to TRBD2. Germline values: CDR1 MNHEY, CDR2 SMNVEV (reference sequence). V dropped 4 bases and J dropped 4; count of bases not matched to a gene: 4. The CDR3 loop spans 16 amino acids. CDR3 in amino acids: CASSSSGLAGGETQYF. The DNA of the CDR3 is TGTGCCAGCAGTTCCTCGGGACTAGCGGGGGGAGAGACCCAGTACTTC.

The rearrangement links TRBV30 to TRBJ1-4; 7 bases match TRBD1. Germline loops: CDR1 GTSNPN, CDR2 SVGIG (reference sequence). The CDR3 has 12 residues. The ends lost 3 bases at V and 8 bases at J; junction bases unmatched: 3. CDR3 in DNA: TGTGCCTGGAGACAGGGGAGGGAAAAACTGTTTTTT. It yields the protein CAWRQGREKLFF. Together with reference TRBV30 and TRBJ1-4, the CDR3 gives the full variable domain: SQTIHQWPATLVQPVGSPLSLECTVEGTSNPNLYWYRQAAGRGLQLLFYSVGIGQISSEVPQNLSASRPQDRQFILSSKKLLLSDSGFYLCAWRQGREKLFFGSGTQLSVL.

This chain links TRBV15 with TRBJ2-2; D is possibly TRBD1 or TRBD2 (6 bases each). Germline V gives CDR1 LNHNV, CDR2 YYDKDF (reference sequence). The CDR3 is made up of 16 amino acids. Trimming took 1 base from V and 3 from J, leaving 12 bases between them. The CDR3 coding sequence is TGTGCCACCAGCAGAGTCGAGGGGGGCGACACCGGGGAGCTGTTTTTT. Translation gives CATSRVEGGDTGELFF.

The V gene is TRBV4-3, the J gene TRBJ2-2; 9 nucleotides match TRBD2. Trimming removed 1 base from V and 1 base from J; junction bases left unmatched: 1. Per germline, CDR1 LGHNA and CDR2 YSLEER. The CDR3 extends over 16 amino acids. The CDR3 nucleotides are TGCGCCAGCAGCCAAGGAGCGGGGGGGAACACCGGGGAGCTGTTTTTT. It yields the protein CASSQGAGGNTGELFF.

This clone was counted a few times. The CDR3 DNA is TGTGCCAGCCTTGGGACAGGGGCCACCGGGGAGCTGTTTTTT. Protein sequence: CASLGTGATGELFF. V is TRBV2 and J is TRBJ2-2; 10 positions agree with TRBD1. V lost 8 bases and J lost 4; bases outside the gene matches: 4. Germline V gives CDR1 SNHLY, CDR2 FYNNEI. This CDR3 contains 14 residues.

V usage is TRBV20-1 and J usage is TRBJ2-3; maybe TRBD2 (6 bases). This CDR3 contains 11 residues. The germline V gene has CDR1 DFQATT and CDR2 SNEGSKA (reference sequence). Trimming cost V 3 bases and J 6 bases, with 7 bases left between them. The CDR3 DNA sequence: TGCAGTGCTAGGAGCGGGGATACGCAGTATTTT. It specifies CSARSGDTQYF.